This T cell receptor beta chain was sequenced in a study of T cell responses to AZD1222 COVID-19 vaccine. Overall study context: Second-dose groups at about 4 or about 12 weeks were pooled. Study results and limitations: Repertoire sampling was restricted to post-peak T cell response timepoints. Donors were largely white British and mainly female; clonal diversity was possibly underestimated.

Notes on this clone: The antigen is unknown.

Produced via immunoSEQ multiplex PCR; TCRdb's table is partial and in-frame only. Of over 150,000 clones listed, around 90% are singletons. The CDR3 length is 13 residues. V gave up 4 bases and J gave up 6 bases, with 9 bases separating them. Germline V lookup: CDR1 LNHDA, CDR2 SQIVND (reference sequence). The clonotype was recovered from an adult in good health. The rearrangement uses TRBV19 and TRBJ2-2, with D perhaps TRBD2 (5 bases). The input for sequencing was peripheral blood, taken on day 0 of AZD1222 vaccination. CDR3 in DNA: TGTGCCAGTAGTAATCTAGCTTCCGGGGAGCTGTTTTTT. This translates into CASSNLASGELFF.